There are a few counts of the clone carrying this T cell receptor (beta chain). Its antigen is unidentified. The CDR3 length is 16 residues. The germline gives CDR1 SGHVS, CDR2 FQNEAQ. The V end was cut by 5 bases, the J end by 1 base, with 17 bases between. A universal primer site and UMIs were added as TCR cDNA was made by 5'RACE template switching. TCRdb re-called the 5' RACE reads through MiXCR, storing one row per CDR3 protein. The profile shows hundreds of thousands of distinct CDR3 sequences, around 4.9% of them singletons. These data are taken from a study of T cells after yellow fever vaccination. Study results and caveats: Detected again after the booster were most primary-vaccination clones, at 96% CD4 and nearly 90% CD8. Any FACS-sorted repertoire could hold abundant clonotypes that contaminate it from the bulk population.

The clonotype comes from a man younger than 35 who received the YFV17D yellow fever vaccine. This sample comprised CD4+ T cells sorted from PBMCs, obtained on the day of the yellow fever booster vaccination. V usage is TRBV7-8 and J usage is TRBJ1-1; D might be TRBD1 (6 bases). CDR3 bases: TGTGCCAGCAGCCCCGGGACAAGGGGATCGAACACTGAAGCTTTCTTT. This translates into CASSPGTRGSNTEAFF.